A single sample gave rise to the 30 T cell receptor beta chains below, sequenced in a study of CD8 T cells in ankylosing spondylitis. TCRdb analysed the 5' RACE reads with MiXCR anew, one entry per CDR3 protein. The sample has more than 60,000 distinct CDR3 sequences; roughly 5.3% are singletons. The sequenced sample consisted of blood, either unsorted or a sorted T cell fraction (not recorded which). The receptors were gathered from a male donor with ankylosing spondylitis or in good health (not recorded which).

This clonotype was seen at least ten times. This chain links TRBV21-1 with TRBJ1-1. TRBV21-1 is marked as a pseudogene. The CDR3 loop spans 14 amino acids. This CDR3 reads CASNLGRENTEAFF. The CDR3 DNA is TGTGCCAGCAACCTGGGACGAGAGAACACTGAAGCTTTCTTT.

There are many counts of this clonotype. V gene TRBV28 combines with J gene TRBJ2-3; D is undetermined. This CDR3 comprises 12 residues. The germline CDR1 and CDR2 sequences are MDHEN and SYDVKM. Trimming pared 5 bases from V and 4 bases from J, leaving 7 bases between. CDR3 nucleotides: TGTGCCAGCAGTCAATCGGCAGATACGCAGTATTTT. Encoded protein: CASSQSADTQYF.

In its sample, this clonotype was seen many times. This chain uses TRBV5-1 with TRBJ2-1; 12 bases map to TRBD2. This CDR3 contains 14 residues. The germline V gene encodes CDR1 SGHRS and CDR2 YFSETQ. The trim removed 4 bases at V and 7 bases at J, leaving 3 bases unmatched. CDR3 sequence (DNA): TGCGCCAGCAGCGGAGGGACTAGCGGGAATGAGCAGTTCTTC. It codes for CASSGGTSGNEQFF. The full variable domain, completed using reference TRBV5-1 and TRBJ2-1, is KAGVTQTPRYLIKTRGQQVTLSCSPISGHRSVSWYQQTPGQGLQFLFEYFSETQRNKGNFPGRFSGRQFSNSRSEMNVSTLELGDSALYLCASSGGTSGNEQFFGPGTRLTVL.

The table lists this clonotype with many counts. In nucleotides, the CDR3 is TGTGCCAGCAGCTTTGCGGGGACGGACATTCAGTACTTC. It codes for CASSFAGTDIQYF. The chain is built from TRBV5-6 and TRBJ2-4; possible D gene TRBD2, 6 bases. Germline assignment: CDR1 SGHDT and CDR2 YYEEEE. The CDR3 loop spans 13 amino acids. The V and J ends lost 2 bases and 8 bases respectively, with 11 bases between them.

This clonotype has ten or more counts. This chain links TRBV28 with TRBJ2-1; weak D call: TRBD1 (5 bases). V lost 6 bases to trimming and J lost 4 bases, with 16 bases between them. Germline V gives CDR1 MDHEN, CDR2 SYDVKM. This CDR3 comprises 15 residues. The CDR3 DNA follows: TGTGCCAGCAGGTTGACAGACACCCTTTACAATGAGCAGTTCTTC. Translated, it gives CASRLTDTLYNEQFF.

The rearrangement joins TRBV29-1 to TRBJ2-7; 8 bases are shared with TRBD1. Germline V gene data show CDR1 as SQVTM and CDR2 as ANQGSEA. The length of the CDR3 is 14 residues. Trimming cost V 2 bases and J 9 bases; bases outside gene matches: 12. CDR3 protein: CSVETGTGSHAQYF. DNA of the CDR3: TGCAGCGTTGAAACAGGGACAGGCTCCCACGCGCAGTACTTC.

This clonotype came up many times. The chain employs TRBV5-5 and TRBJ2-5; 8 nucleotides agree with TRBD2. The CDR3 length is 15 residues. CDR1 and CDR2 (germline): SGHKS, YYEKEE (reference sequence). Trimming took 5 bases from V and 4 from J; bases not matched to a gene: 10. In nucleotides, the CDR3 is TGTGCCAGCAGGGTTGCGGGGGGCCCAGGAGAGACCCAGTACTTC. Translation: CASRVAGGPGETQYF. Full variable domain (missing parts from reference TRBV5-5 and TRBJ2-5): DAGVTQSPTHLIKTRGQQVTLRCSPISGHKSVSWYQQVLGQGPQFIFQYYEKEERGRGNFPDRFSARQFPNYSSELNVNALLLGDSALYLCASRVAGGPGETQYFGPGTRLLVL.

This clonotype appeared many times. V and J are TRBV5-1 and TRBJ2-7, with TRBD1 identical over 7 bases. V was pared by 4 bases and J by 2 bases, with 9 bases of the junction left unmatched. This CDR3 spans 15 amino acids. Germline CDR1 is SGHRS and CDR2 is YFSETQ. CDR3 sequence reads: CASSRTGAPPYEQYF. The CDR3 region has the DNA TGCGCCAGCAGCAGAACAGGGGCCCCCCCCTACGAGCAGTACTTC.

This clonotype was found many times. This chain links TRBV29-1 with TRBJ1-3; 7 nucleotides align to TRBD1. After removal of 5 bases from V and 2 bases from J, the junction contained 3 bases not matched to a gene. The CDR3 runs to 13 residues. Germline V gene data show CDR1 as SQVTM and CDR2 as ANQGSEA. The CDR3 protein is CSVKGAAGNTIYF. CDR3 DNA sequence: TGCAGCGTTAAGGGGGCAGCTGGAAACACCATATATTTT.

This clonotype showed up many times. V usage is TRBV12-3 or TRBV12-4 and J usage is TRBJ1-6; unclear D gene. The CDR3 runs 16 residues. Trimming left V 6 bases short and J 0 bases short, with 12 bases between. The CDR3 bases are TGTGCCAGCAGCCGCCGCAGGAGCTCCTATAATTCACCCCTCCACTTT. Translating gives CASSRRRSSYNSPLHF.

This clonotype was picked up many times. This chain joins TRBV20-1 and TRBJ1-5; D call uncertain. The CDR3 sequence is 15 residues long. The V end lost 3 bases, the J end lost 3 bases, and 15 bases lay between the germline ends. Germline V lookup: CDR1 DFQATT, CDR2 SNEGSKA (reference sequence). The CDR3 DNA reads TGCAGTGCTAGCGAGCCAGCGAGAAACAATCAGCCCCAGCATTTT. This gives the protein CSASEPARNNQPQHF.

This clonotype was counted many times. This chain uses TRBV2 with TRBJ2-5, with TRBD2 as a possible D gene (5 bases). Trimming took 3 bases from V and 5 from J, leaving 16 bases between them. CDR3 length equals 15 residues. The germline V gene encodes CDR1 SNHLY and CDR2 FYNNEI. DNA for the CDR3: TGTGCCAGCAGTGAGAAAGAGGGTTGGGCCGAGACCCAGTACTTC. This codes for CASSEKEGWAETQYF.

The sample holds many counts of this clonotype. The chain recombines TRBV20-1 with TRBJ2-7; the match to TRBD2 covers 10 bases. Germline V gives CDR1 DFQATT, CDR2 SNEGSKA (reference sequence). The V and J ends lost 5 bases and 2 bases, in that order; junction bases with no gene match: 9. The CDR3 covers 15 residues. The CDR3 here is CSAQNSGGITYEQYF. The CDR3 nucleotides are TGCAGTGCTCAAAATAGCGGGGGGATTACCTACGAGCAGTACTTC.

In its sample, this clonotype was seen many times. The chain joins TRBV5-1 to TRBJ2-2; TRBD1 might be the D (6 bases). CDR1 is SGHRS, CDR2 YFSETQ, per germline. Trimming removed 6 bases from V and 3 bases from J, with 15 bases in between. This CDR3 has 15 residues. CDR3 amino acids: CASTWARGDTGELFF. As DNA, the CDR3 is TGCGCCAGCACTTGGGCCAGGGGTGACACCGGGGAGCTGTTTTTT.

This clonotype has ten or more counts. The J gene is TRBJ2-2, the V gene TRBV28, with TRBD2 identical over 7 bases. This CDR3 is built from 15 residues. Trimming cost V 4 bases and J 0 bases; bases outside gene matches: 2. Germline assignment: CDR1 MDHEN and CDR2 SYDVKM. CDR3: CASSWGGTNTGELFF. The CDR3 nucleotides read TGTGCCAGCAGTTGGGGGGGGACGAACACCGGGGAGCTGTTTTTT. The full variable domain, with the rest looked up from reference TRBV28 and TRBJ2-2, is DVKVTQSSRYLVKRTGEKVFLECVQDMDHENMFWYRQDPGLGLRLIYFSYDVKMKEKGDIPEGYSVSREKKERFSLILESASTNQTSMYLCASSWGGTNTGELFFGEGSRLTVL.

This clonotype was recorded many times. The chain couples TRBV6-2 or TRBV6-3 to TRBJ1-1; TRBD1 might be the D (5 bases). CDR1 MNHEY and CDR2 SVGEGT come from the germline V gene. The CDR3 loop spans 13 amino acids. V lost 7 bases and J lost 2, with 11 bases in between. The CDR3 DNA is TGTGCCAGCACCGGGACCTTAAACACTGAAGCTTTCTTT. It specifies CASTGTLNTEAFF.

This clonotype has ten or more counts. V gene TRBV11-2 combines with J gene TRBJ2-5; no clear D. V lost 6 bases and J 5 bases, leaving 7 bases between the germline ends. The CDR3 has 11 amino acids. CDR1 and CDR2 from the germline V gene are SGHAT and FQNNGV. The CDR3 DNA follows: TGTGCCAGCAGACTACTGGAGACCCAGTACTTC. This codes for CASRLLETQYF. The whole variable domain, filled in from reference TRBV11-2 and TRBJ2-5, reads EAGVAQSPRYKIIEKRQSVAFWCNPISGHATLYWYQQILGQGPKLLIQFQNNGVVDDSQLPKDRFSAERLKGVDSTLKIQPAKLEDSAVYLCASRLLETQYFGPGTRLLVL.

This clonotype was counted ten times or more. An end of the junction does not agree with germline; a read error may underlie this. This sequence joins TRBV4-1 and TRBJ1-4; tentative D call: TRBD1 (5 bases). Germline V gives CDR1 MGHRA, CDR2 YSYEKL. The CDR3 is 13 residues long. The CDR3 DNA follows: TGCGCCAGCAGCCAGGAGAGGGACGAACCCATCACTTTT. Translated, it gives CASSQERDEPITF.

The chain combines TRBV6-2 or TRBV6-3 with TRBJ1-1; D is possibly TRBD1 (5 bases). Germline V gives CDR1 MNHEY, CDR2 SVGEGT. The CDR3 is made up of 14 amino acids. V lost 6 bases to trimming and J lost 4 bases, with 15 bases between them. The CDR3 here is CASSPWDGGTEAFF. The CDR3 coding sequence is TGTGCCAGCAGCCCTTGGGACGGCGGCACTGAAGCTTTCTTT.

The chain uses TRBV29-1 and TRBJ1-1; D may be TRBD1 (6 bases). Trimming removed 7 bases at V and 7 bases at J, with 22 bases between. CDR1 SQVTM and CDR2 ANQGSEA come from the germline V gene. The CDR3 covers 14 residues. The CDR3: CSAAGGQGGCEAFF. The DNA for the CDR3 is TGCAGCGCCGCCGGAGGACAAGGGGGATGTGAAGCTTTCTTT.

This clonotype was recorded many times. The chain employs TRBV2 and TRBJ1-5; D is undetermined. In germline, CDR1 is SNHLY, CDR2 FYNNEI. CDR3 length equals 13 residues. The V end lost 4 bases, the J end lost 5 bases, and 9 bases lay between the germline ends. The CDR3 loop is CASSVIEDQPQHF. CDR3 in DNA: TGTGCCAGCAGTGTCATCGAGGATCAGCCCCAGCATTTT.

This clonotype was seen a handful of times. This clone may be a read error of a much larger clone one base away. The chain links TRBV4-2 to TRBJ2-3; 9 nucleotides match TRBD2. After removal of 4 bases from V and 1 base from J, the junction contained 3 bases not matched to a gene. CDR1 and CDR2 from the germline V gene are LGHNA and YNFKEQ. This CDR3 spans 15 amino acids. CDR3 sequence (DNA): TGTGCCAGCAGCCCCGAGCGGGGGGGCACAGATACGCAGTATTTT. It yields the protein CASSPERGGTDTQYF.

In this sample, this clonotype turned up many times. The chain recombines TRBV7-6 with TRBJ2-2, with TRBD1 matching over 8 bases. Germline V CDR1 and CDR2: SGHVS, FNYEAQ. The CDR3 is 16 amino acids. V trimming: 0 bases; J trimming: 6 bases; junction bases outside the gene matches: 6. CDR3 sequence: CASSLAWQGASGELFF. Written as DNA, the CDR3 is TGTGCCAGCAGCTTAGCGTGGCAGGGGGCGTCCGGGGAGCTGTTTTTT.

This clonotype was seen at least ten times. The J gene is TRBJ2-7, the V gene TRBV20-1; TRBD2 agrees at 7 bases. V trimming: 8 bases; J trimming: 2 bases; junction bases outside the gene matches: 12. This CDR3 contains 14 residues. CDR1 and CDR2 from the germline V gene are DFQATT and SNEGSKA (reference sequence). In DNA, the CDR3 is TGCAGTCTGTCGGCACCTAGCGGAGCCTACGAGCAGTACTTC. This gives the protein CSLSAPSGAYEQYF.

This clonotype was recorded at least ten times. The chain joins TRBV18 to TRBJ2-3; D gene ambiguous. The germline V gene encodes CDR1 KGHSH and CDR2 LQKENI. The germline V and J ends were trimmed by 3 bases and 1 base, with 11 bases remaining between them. The CDR3 spans 15 residues. CDR3 loop: CASSPSRLGTDTQYF. The CDR3 DNA sequence: TGTGCCAGCTCACCTTCGCGCCTGGGCACAGATACGCAGTATTTT.

This clonotype was seen repeatedly, ten times or more. The V gene is TRBV14, the J gene TRBJ1-1; D is uncertain. CDR1 is SGHDN, CDR2 FVKESK, per germline. Trimming pared 0 bases from V and 11 bases from J, leaving 7 bases between. The CDR3 has 11 residues. The CDR3, as DNA: TGTGCCAGCAGCCAAGAAGGGCGGGCTTTCTTT. It specifies CASSQEGRAFF.

By frequency in the sample, this clonotype is medium-sized (0.01 to 0.1%). The chain uses TRBV29-1 and TRBJ2-1; D is tentatively TRBD1 or TRBD2 (5 bases each). The CDR3 covers 14 residues. V was clipped by 3 bases and J by 2 bases, with 11 bases between them. Germline V CDR1 and CDR2: SQVTM, ANQGSEA. CDR3 DNA sequence: TGCAGCGTTGAGGGGACCGATACCTACAATGAGCAGTTCTTC. This encodes CSVEGTDTYNEQFF.

This clonotype has a count of ten or more. DNA for the CDR3: TGTGCCAGCAGCCCCGGACAGAGAATGGACAATGAGCAGTTCTTC. This gives the protein CASSPGQRMDNEQFF. The V and J genes are TRBV11-2 and TRBJ2-1; tentatively, D is TRBD1 (6 bases). The germline V and J ends were trimmed by 5 bases and 5 bases, with 16 bases remaining between them. The CDR3 contains 15 residues. Germline V gene lookup returns CDR1 SGHAT and CDR2 FQNNGV.

This clonotype was recorded at least ten times. The chain has TRBV6-4 and TRBJ2-2; the D is unclear. Trimming took off 2 bases at V and 8 bases at J, with 6 bases between the two ends. The CDR3 totals 12 residues. The V gene's germline CDR1 is MRHNA and CDR2 SNTAGT. In DNA form, the CDR3 reads TGTGCCAGCAGTGACAATGGTGGGGAGCTGTTTTTT. This translates into CASSDNGGELFF.

Details on this clonotype: Given a much more abundant clone one base away, this may be a read error. DNA of the CDR3: TGTGCCAGCAGCTGTGAGACAACAACCTACGAGCAGTACTTC. Protein sequence: CASSCETTTYEQYF. The J gene is TRBJ2-7, the V gene TRBV4-2; no definite D call. Trimming took off 5 bases at V and 2 bases at J, with 13 bases between the two ends. The CDR3 length is 14 residues. Germline CDR1 is LGHNA and CDR2 is YNFKEQ.